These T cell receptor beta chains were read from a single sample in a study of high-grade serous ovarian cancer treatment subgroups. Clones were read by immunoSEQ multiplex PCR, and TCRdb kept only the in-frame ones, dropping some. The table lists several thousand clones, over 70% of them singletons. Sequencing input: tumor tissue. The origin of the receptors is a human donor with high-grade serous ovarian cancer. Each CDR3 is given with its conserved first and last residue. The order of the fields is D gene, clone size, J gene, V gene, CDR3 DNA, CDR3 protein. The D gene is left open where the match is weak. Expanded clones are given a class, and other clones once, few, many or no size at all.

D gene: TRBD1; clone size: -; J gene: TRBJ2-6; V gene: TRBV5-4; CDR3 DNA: TGTGCCAGCAGCCCCAGGACAGGGAGTTCTGGGGCCAACGTCCTGACTTTC; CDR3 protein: CASSPRTGSSGANVLTF
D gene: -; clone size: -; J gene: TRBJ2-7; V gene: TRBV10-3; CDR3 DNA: TGTGCCATCAGTGAGTCTGGTAGCGACTACGAGCAGTACTTC; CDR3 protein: CAISESGSDYEQYF
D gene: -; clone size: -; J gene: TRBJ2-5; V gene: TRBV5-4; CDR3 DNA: TGTGCCAGCAGCCCCTGGGACCGTGAGACCCAGTACTTC; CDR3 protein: CASSPWDRETQYF
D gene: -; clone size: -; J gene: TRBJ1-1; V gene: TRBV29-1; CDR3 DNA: TGCAGCGTCCAAATACAGGAGAACACTGAAGCTTTCTTT; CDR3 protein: CSVQIQENTEAFF
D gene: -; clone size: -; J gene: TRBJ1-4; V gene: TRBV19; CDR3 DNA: TGTGCCAGTATGGGAACAGGACAAAAACTGTTTTTT; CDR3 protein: CASMGTGQKLFF
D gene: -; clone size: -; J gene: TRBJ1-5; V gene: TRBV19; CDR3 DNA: TGTGCCAGTAGTATCCTGGACGAACAGCCCCAGCATTTT; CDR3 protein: CASSILDEQPQHF
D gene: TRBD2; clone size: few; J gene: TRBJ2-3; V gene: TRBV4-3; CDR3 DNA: TGCGCCAGCAGCCAAGCCGCGGGGGGGATCACAGATACGCAGTATTTT; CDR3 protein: CASSQAAGGITDTQYF
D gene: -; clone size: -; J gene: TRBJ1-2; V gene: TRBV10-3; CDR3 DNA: TGTGCCATCTCGTCCCCAGGGTCCTATGGCTACACCTTC; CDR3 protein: CAISSPGSYGYTF
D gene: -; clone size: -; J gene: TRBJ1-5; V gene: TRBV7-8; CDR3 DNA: TGTGCCAGCAGCTTAGTGGCAGGCAGCAATCAGCCCCAGCATTTT; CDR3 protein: CASSLVAGSNQPQHF
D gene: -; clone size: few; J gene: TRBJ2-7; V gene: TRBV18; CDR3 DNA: TGTGCCAGCTCACCAATCGCAGGGTGGTCCTACGAGCAGTACTTC; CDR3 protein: CASSPIAGWSYEQYF
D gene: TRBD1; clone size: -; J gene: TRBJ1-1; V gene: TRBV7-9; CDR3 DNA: TGTGCCAGCAGGGACAGGGGGAACACTGAAGCTTTCTTT; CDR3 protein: CASRDRGNTEAFF
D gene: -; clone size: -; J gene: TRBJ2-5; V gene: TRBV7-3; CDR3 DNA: TGTGCCAGCAGCTTAAATGTGGAAACTAGCCAGTACTTC; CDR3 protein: CASSLNVETSQYF
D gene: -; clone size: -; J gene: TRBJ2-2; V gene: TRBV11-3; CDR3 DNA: TGTGCCAGCAGCCGGACCGCCGGGGAGCTGTTTTTT; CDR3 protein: CASSRTAGELFF
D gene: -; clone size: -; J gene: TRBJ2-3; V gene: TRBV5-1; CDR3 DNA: TGCGCCAGCAGCTTGGAATCTAGTGTAGATACGCAGTATTTT; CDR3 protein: CASSLESSVDTQYF
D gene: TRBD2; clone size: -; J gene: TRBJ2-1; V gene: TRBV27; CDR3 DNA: TGTGCCAGCAGTTTTCGGTCGGGACTAGCGGGGCAATACAATGAGCAGTTCTTC; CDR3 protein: CASSFRSGLAGQYNEQFF
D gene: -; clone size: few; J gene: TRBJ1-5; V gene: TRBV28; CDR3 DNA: TGTGCCAGCAGTACCTCCGGGATACACGTCGGAGTTGGCAATCAGCCCCAGCATTTT; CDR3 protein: CASSTSGIHVGVGNQPQHF